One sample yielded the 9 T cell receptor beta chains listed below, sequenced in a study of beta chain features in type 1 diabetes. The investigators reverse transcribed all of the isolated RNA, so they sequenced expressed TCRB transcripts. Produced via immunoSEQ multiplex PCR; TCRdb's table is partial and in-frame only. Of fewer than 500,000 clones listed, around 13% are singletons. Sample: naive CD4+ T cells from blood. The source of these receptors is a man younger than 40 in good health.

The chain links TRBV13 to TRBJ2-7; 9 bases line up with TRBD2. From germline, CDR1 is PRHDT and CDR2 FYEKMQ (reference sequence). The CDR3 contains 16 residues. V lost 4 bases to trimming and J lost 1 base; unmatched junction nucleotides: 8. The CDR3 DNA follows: TGTGCCAGCAGCTCGGTGACTAGCGGTAGATCCTACGAGCAGTACTTC. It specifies CASSSVTSGRSYEQYF.

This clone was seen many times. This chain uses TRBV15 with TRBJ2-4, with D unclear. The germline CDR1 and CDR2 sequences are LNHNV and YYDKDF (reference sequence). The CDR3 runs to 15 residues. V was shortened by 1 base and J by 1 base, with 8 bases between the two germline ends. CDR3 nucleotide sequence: TGTGCCACCAGCAGAGGAACCGGGGCCAAAAACATTCAGTACTTC. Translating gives CATSRGTGAKNIQYF.

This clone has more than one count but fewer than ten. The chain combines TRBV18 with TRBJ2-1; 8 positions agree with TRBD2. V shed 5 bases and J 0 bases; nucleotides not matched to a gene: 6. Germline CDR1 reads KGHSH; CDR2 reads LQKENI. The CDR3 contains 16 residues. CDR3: CASSTTSEGSYNEQFF. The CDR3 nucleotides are TGTGCCAGCTCAACGACTAGCGAGGGCTCCTACAATGAGCAGTTCTTC.

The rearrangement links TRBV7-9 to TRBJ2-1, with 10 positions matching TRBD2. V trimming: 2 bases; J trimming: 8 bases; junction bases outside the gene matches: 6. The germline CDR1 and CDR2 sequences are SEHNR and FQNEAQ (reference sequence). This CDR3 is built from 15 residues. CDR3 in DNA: TGTGCCAGCAGCTTAAAGCGGGAGGGCTTGGATGAGCAGTTCTTC. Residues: CASSLKREGLDEQFF.

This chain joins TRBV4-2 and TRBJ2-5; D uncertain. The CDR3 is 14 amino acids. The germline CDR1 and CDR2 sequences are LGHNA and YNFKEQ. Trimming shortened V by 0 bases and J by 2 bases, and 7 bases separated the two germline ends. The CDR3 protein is CASSQDKIQETQYF. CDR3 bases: TGTGCCAGCAGCCAAGATAAGATACAAGAGACCCAGTACTTC.

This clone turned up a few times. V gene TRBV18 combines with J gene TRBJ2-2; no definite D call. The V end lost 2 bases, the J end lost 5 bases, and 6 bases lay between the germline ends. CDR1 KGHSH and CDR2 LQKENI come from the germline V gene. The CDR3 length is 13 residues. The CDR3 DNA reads TGTGCCAGCTCACCATATACAACCGGGGAGCTGTTTTTT. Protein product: CASSPYTTGELFF. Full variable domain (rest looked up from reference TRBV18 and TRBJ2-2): NAGVMQNPRHLVRRRGQEARLRCSPMKGHSHVYWYRQLPEEGLKFMVYLQKENIIDESGMPKERFSAEFPKEGPSILRIQQVVRGDSAAYFCASSPYTTGELFFGEGSRLTVL.

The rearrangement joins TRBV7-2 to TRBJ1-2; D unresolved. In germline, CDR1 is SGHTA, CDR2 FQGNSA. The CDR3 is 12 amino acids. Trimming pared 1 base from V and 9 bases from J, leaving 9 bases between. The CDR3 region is CASSLEFGSYTF. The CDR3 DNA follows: TGTGCCAGCAGCTTAGAATTCGGTAGCTACACCTTC.

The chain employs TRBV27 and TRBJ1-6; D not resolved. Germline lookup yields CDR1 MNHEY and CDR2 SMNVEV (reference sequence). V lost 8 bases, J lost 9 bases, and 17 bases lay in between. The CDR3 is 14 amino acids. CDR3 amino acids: CASAPVRVRSPLHF. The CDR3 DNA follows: TGTGCCAGCGCCCCAGTGAGGGTCCGTTCACCCCTCCACTTT.

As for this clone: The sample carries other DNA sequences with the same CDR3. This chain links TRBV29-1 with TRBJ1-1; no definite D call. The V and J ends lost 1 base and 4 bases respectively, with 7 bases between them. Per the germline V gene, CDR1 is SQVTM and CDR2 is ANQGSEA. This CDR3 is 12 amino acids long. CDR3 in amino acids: CSVEGVGTEAFF. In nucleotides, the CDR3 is TGCAGCGTTGAAGGTGTTGGCACTGAAGCTTTCTTT.